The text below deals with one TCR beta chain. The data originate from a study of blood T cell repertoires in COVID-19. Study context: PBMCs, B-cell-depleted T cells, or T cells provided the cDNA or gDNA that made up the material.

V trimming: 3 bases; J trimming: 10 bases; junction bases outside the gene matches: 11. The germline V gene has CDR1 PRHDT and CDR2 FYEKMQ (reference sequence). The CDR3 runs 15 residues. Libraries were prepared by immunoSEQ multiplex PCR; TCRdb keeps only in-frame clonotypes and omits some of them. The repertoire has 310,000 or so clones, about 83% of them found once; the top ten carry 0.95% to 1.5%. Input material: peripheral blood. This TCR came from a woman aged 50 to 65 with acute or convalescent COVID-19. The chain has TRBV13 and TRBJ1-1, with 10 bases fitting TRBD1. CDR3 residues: CASSLRESDRGRAFF. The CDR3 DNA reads TGTGCCAGCAGCTTGCGTGAGAGCGACAGGGGGCGAGCTTTCTTT.